This T cell receptor (beta chain) was documented in a study of regulatory T cells in long-lasting Graves disease. The time point: newly diagnosed GD, antithyroid drugs for less than 3 months. Researchers made the TCR library from RNA that was extracted from PBMCs. Library construction for TCR beta used iRepertoire HTBI primers and Arm-PCR of CDR3 regions. MiXCR, run by TCRdb on the multiplex PCR reads, gives a single entry per CDR3 protein. The repertoire includes 350,000 to 550,000 distinct CDR3 sequences, about 15% of them detected once, and under 30% sits in the top ten. The length of the CDR3 is 14 residues. V shed 6 bases and J shed 2 bases, with 11 bases lying between them. From germline, CDR1 is DFQATT and CDR2 SNEGSKA (reference sequence). This clonotype was seen many times. A further study also used this sample, focusing on T cells in Graves' hyperthyroidism and ophthalmopathy.

The material sequenced was peripheral blood mononuclear cells (PBMCs), taken at new diagnosis, from a patient treated with antithyroid drugs. The V call is TRBV20-1, the J call TRBJ2-6, with D uncertain. The sequence was obtained from a woman between 18 and 29 years old with Graves disease. The CDR3 spells CSALFSAGANVLTF. The DNA of the CDR3 is TGCAGTGCCCTCTTCAGCGCTGGGGCCAACGTCCTGACTTTC.